Presented here are 26 T cell receptor beta chains from one specimen sequenced in a study of blood T cell repertoires in COVID-19. The table came from immunoSEQ multiplex PCR; TCRdb's copy has only in-frame clones and leaves some out. The data contain around 92,000 clones, 74% of them singletons. The specimen sequenced was peripheral blood. These TCRs come from a man between 65 and 85 years old with COVID-19, enrolled during active disease.

The chain joins TRBV19 to TRBJ2-1; 12 bases are shared with TRBD2. The CDR3 consists of 19 residues. V lost 6 bases, J lost 0 bases, and 12 bases stayed unmatched. Germline CDR1 LNHDA, CDR2 SQIVND (reference sequence). The CDR3 spells CASSYPTSGRTNSYNEQFF. The CDR3 coding sequence is TGTGCCAGTAGCTACCCTACTAGCGGGAGGACGAACTCCTACAATGAGCAGTTCTTC.

The gene calls are TRBV2 and TRBJ2-5, with 9 positions matching TRBD2. The CDR3 is 13 amino acids. With 3 bases clipped from V and 7 bases from J, the junction kept 3 bases outside the gene matches. The germline V gene has CDR1 SNHLY and CDR2 FYNNEI. CDR3 nucleotide sequence: TGTGCCAGCAGTGATTTGCGGGAGGGGACCCAGTACTTC. Translating it yields CASSDLREGTQYF.

The chain recombines TRBV5-1 with TRBJ2-5, with TRBD2 as a possible D gene (5 bases). Trimming removed 2 bases from V and 5 bases from J, with 13 bases in between. CDR3 length: 14 amino acids. Germline values: CDR1 SGHRS, CDR2 YFSETQ. CDR3 coding DNA: TGCGCCAGCAGCTTCCCCGGGGTTGAGGAGACCCAGTACTTC. Translated: CASSFPGVEETQYF. The variable domain in full, with the rest retrieved from reference TRBV5-1 and TRBJ2-5, is KAGVTQTPRYLIKTRGQQVTLSCSPISGHRSVSWYQQTPGQGLQFLFEYFSETQRNKGNFPGRFSGRQFSNSRSEMNVSTLELGDSALYLCASSFPGVEETQYFGPGTRLLVL.

V usage is TRBV18 and J usage is TRBJ2-1; TRBD1 might be the D (5 bases). In germline, CDR1 is KGHSH, CDR2 LQKENI. This CDR3 contains 17 residues. Trimming stripped 3 bases from V and 1 base from J, with 16 bases between. This chain's CDR3 is CASSPRLPQGSYNEQFF. The CDR3 coding sequence is TGTGCCAGCTCACCTCGCCTACCCCAGGGATCCTACAATGAGCAGTTCTTC.

This chain links TRBV10-3 with TRBJ2-7; 9 bases line up with TRBD1. The CDR3 runs to 17 residues. V dropped 7 bases and J dropped 3; count of bases not matched to a gene: 16. CDR1 and CDR2 (germline): ENHRY, SYGVKD. The CDR3 bases are TGTGCCATCACAGCGGGACAGGGCGAACTAGGTAACTACGAGCAGTACTTC. Its protein is CAITAGQGELGNYEQYF.

This clone was counted only a few times. The chain joins TRBV5-4 to TRBJ2-2; 10 bases line up with TRBD2. Trimming cost V 3 bases and J 1 base; bases outside gene matches: 6. This CDR3 spans 17 amino acids. Germline CDR1 and CDR2: SGHNT and YYREEE (reference sequence). Here the CDR3 reads CASSSLGLAENTGELFF. DNA of the CDR3: TGTGCCAGCAGCTCCTTAGGACTAGCGGAGAACACCGGGGAGCTGTTTTTT.

This chain links TRBV7-2 with TRBJ2-5; 12 nucleotides agree with TRBD2. Trimming took 5 bases from V and 5 from J; bases not matched to a gene: 9. The CDR3 spans 16 residues. The germline gives CDR1 SGHTA, CDR2 FQGNSA. The CDR3 loop is CASSHNLAGGLETQYF. The CDR3 nucleotides read TGTGCCAGCAGCCATAATCTAGCGGGAGGGCTCGAGACCCAGTACTTC.

This chain joins TRBV5-1 and TRBJ1-6; no clear D gene. Trimming removed 0 bases from V and 6 bases from J, with 10 bases in between. The CDR3 loop spans 15 amino acids. The germline gives CDR1 SGHRS, CDR2 YFSETQ. CDR3 sequence: CASSLAGDGNSPLHF. The CDR3 bases are TGCGCCAGCAGCTTGGCAGGCGACGGTAATTCACCCCTCCACTTT.

This clone was seen ten or more times. Germline is not matched at one junction end, which may reflect a read error. The chain uses TRBV27 and TRBJ2-7; 14 nucleotides agree with TRBD2. Germline lookup yields CDR1 MNHEY and CDR2 SMNVEV (reference sequence). CDR3 length: 15 residues. The CDR3 spells CASRATSGRAYEQYF. The CDR3 DNA reads as TGTGCCAGCAGGGCGACTAGCGGGAGGGCCTATGAGCAGTACTTC.

The sample holds one count of this clone. The chain couples TRBV6-2 or TRBV6-3 to TRBJ2-7, with 7 bases matching TRBD2. Germline CDR1 reads MNHEY; CDR2 reads SVGEGT. V lost 2 bases, J lost 0 bases, and 7 bases stayed unmatched. The CDR3 has 16 amino acids. This CDR3 is CASSYPVGRPSYEQYF. The CDR3 DNA sequence: TGTGCCAGCAGTTACCCGGTCGGGAGGCCCTCCTACGAGCAGTACTTC.

In its sample, this clone was seen a few times. The chain uses TRBV4-2 and TRBJ2-7, with TRBD1 matching 7 bases. The CDR3 consists of 16 residues. After removal of 0 bases from V and 4 bases from J, the junction contained 9 bases not matched to a gene. Germline V gives CDR1 LGHNA, CDR2 YNFKEQ. In DNA form, the CDR3 reads TGTGCCAGCAGCCAAGATCGTGGACAGGCGTCGTACGAGCAGTACTTC. Residues: CASSQDRGQASYEQYF.

The rearrangement uses TRBV7-2 and TRBJ2-3, with D possibly TRBD1 on 5 matching bases. Trimming cost V 5 bases and J 2 bases, with 14 bases left between them. Germline loops: CDR1 SGHTA, CDR2 FQGNSA. There are 15 residues in the CDR3. The CDR3 reads CASSEGAVSTDTQYF. In nucleotides, the CDR3 is TGTGCCAGCAGCGAAGGGGCCGTTTCCACAGATACGCAGTATTTT.

This chain joins TRBV27 and TRBJ1-2; 9 bases map to TRBD1. The germline gives CDR1 MNHEY, CDR2 SMNVEV (reference sequence). There are 16 residues in the CDR3. The ends lost 7 bases at V and 2 bases at J; junction bases unmatched: 11. This CDR3 reads CASKNPGTGPNYGYTF. The CDR3 region has the DNA TGTGCCAGCAAAAACCCCGGGACAGGGCCAAACTATGGCTACACCTTC.

This chain uses TRBV2 with TRBJ2-5, with 7 positions matching TRBD2. This CDR3 is built from 13 residues. Germline V gene data show CDR1 as SNHLY and CDR2 as FYNNEI. The ends lost 8 bases at V and 5 bases at J; junction bases unmatched: 8. CDR3 coding DNA: TGTGCCAGCGGAGGACGGGGAGGGGAGACCCAGTACTTC. The encoded protein is CASGGRGGETQYF.

The chain is built from TRBV7-3 and TRBJ1-1, with TRBD1 as a possible D gene (6 bases). Deletions cut 1 base from V and 8 bases from J, with 14 bases between. The CDR3 sequence is 14 residues long. Germline assignment: CDR1 SGHTA and CDR2 FQGTGA. CDR3 nucleotides: TGTGCCAGCAGCTTAAGTAGTGGACAGAGCGAAGCTTTCTTT. Protein sequence: CASSLSSGQSEAFF.

This chain uses TRBV27 with TRBJ2-2; 10 bases match TRBD2. This CDR3 comprises 17 residues. From germline, CDR1 is MNHEY and CDR2 SMNVEV (reference sequence). V lost 6 bases and J lost 4; bases outside the gene matches: 11. The CDR3 loop reads CASSLLAGTSGTGELFF. The CDR3 bases are TGTGCCAGCAGCCTACTAGCGGGAACCTCGGGCACCGGGGAGCTGTTTTTT.

The chain is built from TRBV29-1 and TRBJ1-2; tentative D call: TRBD1 (6 bases). Germline CDR1 reads SQVTM; CDR2 reads ANQGSEA. V was pared by 7 bases and J by 6 bases, with 24 bases between. The CDR3 is made up of 15 amino acids. CDR3 DNA sequence: TGCAGCGCCGAAGGGCCAGGGGCGGGAGGAGATGGCTACACCTTC. Amino acids: CSAEGPGAGGDGYTF.

The rearrangement links TRBV4-3 to TRBJ2-1, with TRBD2 identical over 9 bases. The germline CDR1 and CDR2 sequences are LGHNA and YSLEER. CDR3 length equals 15 residues. J was trimmed by 4 bases and V by 5 bases; bases with no gene match: 6. CDR3 in DNA: TGCGCCAGCAGCGGACTAGCGATTGGTTACAATGAGCAGTTCTTC. Translation: CASSGLAIGYNEQFF.

The V and J genes are TRBV6-5 and TRBJ2-7; 9 nucleotides align to TRBD1. This CDR3 has 16 residues. Looked up from germline, CDR1 is MNHEY and CDR2 is SVGAGI. The ends lost 3 bases at V and 7 bases at J; junction bases unmatched: 13. CDR3 in amino acids: CASSYVPGTGTGEQYF. CDR3 bases: TGTGCCAGCAGTTATGTCCCGGGGACAGGGACAGGGGAGCAGTACTTC.

In its sample, this clone was seen a few times. Here the CDR3 reads CASSLRQAGEAFF. The CDR3 DNA follows: TGTGCCAGCAGTTTACGGCAGGCGGGTGAAGCTTTCTTT. The chain joins TRBV28 to TRBJ1-1; D unclear. CDR1 MDHEN and CDR2 SYDVKM come from the germline V gene. Trimming cost V 2 bases and J 7 bases, with 11 bases left between them. The CDR3 has 13 residues.

The genes are TRBV11-2 and TRBJ1-1; D call uncertain. Trimming took off 1 base at V and 10 bases at J, with 13 bases between the two ends. CDR3 length equals 13 residues. From germline, CDR1 is SGHAT and CDR2 FQNNGV. CDR3 in DNA: TGTGCCAGCAGCTTAGCGTACCGGGATACAGCTTTCTTT. Protein: CASSLAYRDTAFF. Supplemented by reference TRBV11-2 and TRBJ1-1, the full variable domain reads EAGVAQSPRYKIIEKRQSVAFWCNPISGHATLYWYQQILGQGPKLLIQFQNNGVVDDSQLPKDRFSAERLKGVDSTLKIQPAKLEDSAVYLCASSLAYRDTAFFGQGTRLTVV.

This chain joins TRBV6-1 and TRBJ2-7, with D perhaps matching TRBD2 (5 bases). Per the germline V gene, CDR1 is MNHNS and CDR2 is SASEGT. This CDR3 is built from 15 residues. V lost 3 bases and J lost 3, with 15 bases in between. The CDR3 DNA reads as TGTGCCAGCAGTGAGGGGAGCGGAGACATCTACGAGCAGTACTTC. This encodes CASSEGSGDIYEQYF.

The rearrangement uses TRBV28 and TRBJ1-2, with 10 nucleotides matching TRBD1. Germline V lookup: CDR1 MDHEN, CDR2 SYDVKM. The ends lost 5 bases at V and 8 bases at J; junction bases unmatched: 8. This CDR3 comprises 14 residues. The CDR3 nucleotides read TGTGCCAGCAGTCCGGGACAGGGGTCGTGGGGCTACACCTTC. Protein sequence: CASSPGQGSWGYTF.

The chain links TRBV28 to TRBJ1-1, with D unclear. Trimming pared 7 bases from V and 0 bases from J, leaving 12 bases between. The germline CDR1 and CDR2 sequences are MDHEN and SYDVKM. The CDR3 spans 14 residues. The CDR3 nucleotides read TGTGCCAGCAAGAAAGAGACATTGAACACTGAAGCTTTCTTT. This translates into CASKKETLNTEAFF.

This clone was counted only a few times. The chain combines TRBV28 with TRBJ2-1; the D gene is possibly TRBD1 (5 bases). CDR1 and CDR2 from the germline V gene are MDHEN and SYDVKM. There are 16 residues in the CDR3. Trimming stripped 7 bases from V and 6 bases from J, with 22 bases between. The CDR3 is CASTVIRGWGLNEQFF. The CDR3 nucleotides are TGTGCCAGCACCGTGATTAGGGGATGGGGTCTCAATGAGCAGTTCTTC. Drawing the rest from reference TRBV28 and TRBJ2-1, the complete variable domain is DVKVTQSSRYLVKRTGEKVFLECVQDMDHENMFWYRQDPGLGLRLIYFSYDVKMKEKGDIPEGYSVSREKKERFSLILESASTNQTSMYLCASTVIRGWGLNEQFFGPGTRLTVL.

The chain uses TRBV28 and TRBJ1-1; D gene unclear. Germline V gene lookup returns CDR1 MDHEN and CDR2 SYDVKM. V was clipped by 9 bases and J by 2 bases, with 10 bases between them. The CDR3 sequence is 12 residues long. Written as DNA, the CDR3 is TGTGCCAGTACAGAAGTTAACACTGAAGCTTTCTTT. This sequence encodes CASTEVNTEAFF.